This T cell receptor beta chain was found in a study of blood T cell repertoires in COVID-19. In the authors' methods: Using reference gene primer amplification, nucleated cell counts were estimated. Assay used: immunoSEQ multiplex PCR; TCRdb lists only in-frame clones, some missing. Clone size and the V and J calls come from that table; the DNA yielded D and trimming. This sample carries around 340,000 clones, roughly 87% of them seen once, and the ten largest clones take 3% to 4%. Losses at the gene ends were 3 bases for V and 4 bases for J; bases not matched to a gene: 9. The CDR3 has 16 amino acids. Germline V gene lookup returns CDR1 SGHTA and CDR2 FQGNSA. Seattle patient enrollment occurred during active infection, with longitudinal follow-up thereafter.

The sequenced material came from peripheral blood. The sequence came from a woman aged 60 to 75 with COVID-19, enrolled during active disease. The chain joins TRBV7-2 to TRBJ2-5, with TRBD1 matching over 9 bases. As DNA, the CDR3 is TGTGCCAGCAGCTTCTCCGGACAGGGGCGTAGAGAGACCCAGTACTTC. This translates into CASSFSGQGRRETQYF.